This T cell receptor (beta chain) was recovered during a study of cytomegalovirus exposure and HLA in healthy donors. Broader study findings: With further analysis later on, most CMV-associated TCR beta chains appeared HLA-restricted.

About this clone itself: Its antigen is unknown.

The study ran its PCR with 60 Vbeta and 13 Jbeta primers. Profiling relied on immunoSEQ multiplex PCR, and the TCRdb table lists in-frame clones only, not all of them. Here the sample spans 150,000 to 170,000 clones, 70% to 80% being singletons. This CDR3 is 17 amino acids long. The germline V gene has CDR1 LGHNA and CDR2 YNFKEQ. Sequenced: PBMCs. The chain has TRBV4-2 and TRBJ2-5; 13 bases match TRBD2. The J call is in doubt because the DNA end fits TRBJ2-7 better. The sequence was obtained from a man aged 25-45 years in good health and CMV-seropositive. The CDR3 region has the DNA TGTGCCAGCAGCCCAGGGACTAGCGGGGCTAGCTCCTACGAGCAGTACTTC. Protein: CASSPGTSGASSYEQYF.